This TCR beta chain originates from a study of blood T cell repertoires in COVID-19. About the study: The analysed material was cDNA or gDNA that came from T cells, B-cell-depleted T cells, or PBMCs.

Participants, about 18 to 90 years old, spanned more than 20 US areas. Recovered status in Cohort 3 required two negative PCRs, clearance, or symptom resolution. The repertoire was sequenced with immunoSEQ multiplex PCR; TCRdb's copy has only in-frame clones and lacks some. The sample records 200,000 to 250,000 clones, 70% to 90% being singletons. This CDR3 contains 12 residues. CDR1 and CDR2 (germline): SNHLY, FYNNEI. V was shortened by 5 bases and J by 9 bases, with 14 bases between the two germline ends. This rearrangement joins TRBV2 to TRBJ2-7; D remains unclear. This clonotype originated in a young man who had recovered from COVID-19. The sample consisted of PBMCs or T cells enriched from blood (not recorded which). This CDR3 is CASSISEVGQYF. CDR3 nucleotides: TGTGCCAGCAGTATTAGTGAGGTGGGGCAGTACTTC.